The 20 T cell receptor beta chains presented below share a single source sample, sequenced in a study of T cells in Graves' hyperthyroidism and ophthalmopathy. The investigators amplified TCR beta CDR3 regions from RNA transcripts. The HTBI primer set drove a first-round RT-PCR of the TCR CDR3. TCRdb re-derived calls from the multiplex PCR reads in MiXCR, one entry per CDR3 protein. The sample yields 480,000 or so distinct CDR3 sequences, 40% to 50% seen once. Specimen: peripheral blood or thyroid tissue (not recorded which). Receptors originate from an adult woman with Graves' disease, either hyperthyroidism or ophthalmopathy (not recorded which).

CDR3 nucleotides: TGTGCCAGCAGTGACACCGGGACAAGTGGAAACACCATATATTTT. This sequence encodes CASSDTGTSGNTIYF. The V and J genes are TRBV25-1 and TRBJ1-3; a weak D match, TRBD1 (6 bases). V was clipped by 3 bases and J by 3 bases, with 12 bases between them. Germline assignment: CDR1 MGHDK and CDR2 SYGVNS. The CDR3 loop spans 15 amino acids. The complete variable domain, with remaining parts taken from reference TRBV25-1 and TRBJ1-3, reads EADIYQTPRYLVIGTGKKITLECSQTMGHDKMYWYQQDPGMELHLIHYSYGVNSTEKGDLSSESTVSRIRTEHFPLTLESARPSHTSQYLCASSDTGTSGNTIYFGEGSWLTVV.

The chain uses TRBV7-2 and TRBJ2-5; TRBD2 agrees at 10 bases. Trimming at V came to 5 bases and at J to 2 bases, leaving 5 bases not matched to a gene. CDR3 length: 15 residues. Germline V gives CDR1 SGHTA, CDR2 FQGNSA. CDR3 sequence reads: CASSPRTSGQETQYF. In DNA, the CDR3 is TGTGCCAGCAGCCCGAGGACTAGCGGACAAGAGACCCAGTACTTC.

This clonotype was observed at least ten times. V usage is TRBV6-6 and J usage is TRBJ2-6, with TRBD2 matching 13 bases. Trimming cost V 6 bases and J 0 bases; bases outside gene matches: 2. Germline assignment: CDR1 MNHNY and CDR2 SVGAGI (reference sequence). CDR3 size: 17 residues. The CDR3 DNA reads TGTGCCAGCAGGAGGACTAGCGGGAGCTCTGGGGCCAACGTCCTGACTTTC. It encodes CASRRTSGSSGANVLTF.

The rearrangement links TRBV6-5 to TRBJ1-1; a possible D gene is TRBD1 (6 bases). The germline V and J ends were trimmed by 2 bases and 0 bases, with 13 bases remaining between them. The CDR3 consists of 16 residues. Germline values: CDR1 MNHEY, CDR2 SVGAGI. The CDR3 loop is CASSYRPQGLNTEAFF. In DNA form, the CDR3 reads TGTGCCAGCAGTTACAGACCTCAGGGGTTGAACACTGAAGCTTTCTTT.

In its sample, this clonotype was seen many times. The chain couples TRBV10-3 to TRBJ2-5, with unresolved D. CDR3 length: 12 residues. In germline, CDR1 is ENHRY, CDR2 SYGVKD. V dropped 7 bases and J dropped 1 base, with 7 bases sitting between them. As DNA, the CDR3 is TGTGCCATCAAAACAGCCCAAGAGACCCAGTACTTC. Its translation: CAIKTAQETQYF.

In its sample, this clonotype was seen many times. The chain carries TRBV20-1 and TRBJ1-1; TRBD1 might be the D (6 bases). V dropped 6 bases and J dropped 5 bases, with 13 bases sitting between them. The germline gives CDR1 DFQATT, CDR2 SNEGSKA (reference sequence). The CDR3 covers 12 residues. Written as DNA, the CDR3 is TGCAGTGCAACCACAGGGAGGACTGAAGCTTTCTTT. Amino acids: CSATTGRTEAFF.

The rearrangement joins TRBV29-1 to TRBJ2-5, with 7 positions matching TRBD1. V was pared by 7 bases and J by 1 base, with 9 bases of the junction left unmatched. Per germline, CDR1 SQVTM and CDR2 ANQGSEA. This CDR3 comprises 14 residues. The DNA for the CDR3 is TGCAGCGCTGTGGCGACAGGGCTCCAAGAGACCCAGTACTTC. Translating gives CSAVATGLQETQYF.

This clonotype has a count of ten or more. The chain joins TRBV7-9 to TRBJ1-2; D not resolved. This CDR3 is built from 13 residues. Looked up from germline, CDR1 is SEHNR and CDR2 is FQNEAQ (reference sequence). Trimming stripped 5 bases from V and 6 bases from J, with 13 bases between. The CDR3 nucleotides read TGTGCCAGCAGCCCAATGAATGAGGATGGCTACACCTTC. This codes for CASSPMNEDGYTF.

This clonotype was detected many times. The chain joins TRBV5-5 to TRBJ1-2; D possibly corresponds to TRBD1 (5 bases). The V end was cut by 4 bases, the J end by 7 bases, with 17 bases between. This CDR3 has 14 amino acids. Germline V CDR1 and CDR2: SGHKS, YYEKEE (reference sequence). The CDR3 is CASSPKGRASGYTF. CDR3 nucleotides: TGTGCCAGCAGCCCGAAGGGGAGGGCGTCTGGCTACACCTTC.

The chain couples TRBV7-2 to TRBJ2-7; TRBD1 agrees at 12 bases. Germline CDR1 and CDR2: SGHTA and FQGNSA. V lost 5 bases and J lost 6; bases outside the gene matches: 5. The CDR3 runs 14 residues. Written as DNA, the CDR3 is TGTGCCAGCAGCCCCTTGGGACAGGGGGCCGAGCAGTACTTC. Amino acid sequence: CASSPLGQGAEQYF.

V usage is TRBV10-3 and J usage is TRBJ1-1; TRBD1 matches at 9 bases. This CDR3 contains 13 residues. With 10 bases clipped from V and 5 bases from J, the junction kept 8 bases outside the gene matches. The germline gives CDR1 ENHRY, CDR2 SYGVKD. CDR3 loop: CATGTGWETEAFF. CDR3 DNA sequence: TGTGCCACCGGGACAGGGTGGGAAACTGAAGCTTTCTTT.

Remarks on this clonotype: Relative to the germline gene, one junction end is altered; a read error may explain this. This rearrangement joins TRBV24-1 to TRBJ2-5; D remains ambiguous. The CDR3 extends over 13 amino acids. Germline CDR1 reads KGHDR; CDR2 reads SFDVKD. The CDR3 DNA sequence: TGTGCCAGCAGTTTATCGAGGAGCGAGACCCAGTACTTC. Translated, it gives CASSLSRSETQYF.

This chain links TRBV5-1 with TRBJ1-1; no reliable D call. Germline V gene sequence: CDR1 SGHRS, CDR2 YFSETQ. The CDR3 has 15 residues. V lost 3 bases and J 3 bases, leaving 15 bases between the germline ends. The CDR3 region is CASSSEGSGDTEAFF. The CDR3 coding sequence is TGCGCCAGCAGCTCGGAAGGCTCTGGGGACACTGAAGCTTTCTTT.

This clonotype occurred a few times. The gene calls are TRBV7-2 and TRBJ1-5, with a possible D match to TRBD1 (5 bases). There are 15 residues in the CDR3. Germline CDR1 SGHTA, CDR2 FQGNSA. Trimming removed 2 bases at V and 1 base at J, with 9 bases between. The CDR3 reads CASSLQGTSNQPQHF. DNA for the CDR3: TGTGCCAGCAGCTTACAGGGAACAAGCAATCAGCCCCAGCATTTT.

V and J are TRBV5-6 and TRBJ2-7; 7 positions match TRBD2. Germline CDR1 SGHDT, CDR2 YYEEEE. The CDR3 length is 15 residues. Trimming cost V 1 base and J 4 bases; bases outside gene matches: 8. The CDR3 loop reads CASSLRTSGGYEQYF. In DNA, the CDR3 is TGTGCCAGCAGCTTGAGGACGTCCGGGGGGTACGAGCAGTACTTC.

The gene calls are TRBV5-1 and TRBJ2-5; TRBD2 aligns across 12 bases. The CDR3 extends over 16 amino acids. V lost 0 bases, J lost 3 bases, and 3 bases stayed unmatched. Per the germline V gene, CDR1 is SGHRS and CDR2 is YFSETQ. This CDR3 is CASSLGASGREETQYF. The CDR3 DNA reads TGCGCCAGCAGCTTGGGGGCTAGCGGGAGGGAAGAGACCCAGTACTTC.

V and J are TRBV29-1 and TRBJ1-1, with D perhaps matching TRBD1 (6 bases). This CDR3 comprises 12 residues. Germline lookup yields CDR1 SQVTM and CDR2 ANQGSEA. Trimming pared 7 bases from V and 2 bases from J, leaving 11 bases between. The chain's CDR3 is CSGTDSNTEAFF. The CDR3 region has the DNA TGCAGCGGGACGGACAGTAACACTGAAGCTTTCTTT.

The chain employs TRBV5-1 and TRBJ2-2, with 7 bases lining up with TRBD1. Losses at the gene ends were 4 bases for V and 4 bases for J; bases not matched to a gene: 4. Germline V gene data show CDR1 as SGHRS and CDR2 as YFSETQ. The CDR3 consists of 14 residues. The CDR3 is CASSGGQPTGELFF. DNA for the CDR3: TGCGCCAGCAGCGGGGGACAGCCCACCGGGGAGCTGTTTTTT.

A word on this clonotype: Being one base from a much bigger clone, this may be a read error. The V call is TRBV20-1, the J call TRBJ2-7; TRBD2 matches 7 bases. Per the germline V gene, CDR1 is DFQATT and CDR2 is SNEGSKA (reference sequence). The CDR3 runs to 13 residues. The junction had 7 bases not matched to a gene; V was cut back by 6 bases and J by 2 bases. CDR3 amino acids: CSAQISGPYEQYF. In DNA, the CDR3 is TGCAGTGCGCAGATTAGCGGGCCCTACGAGCAGTACTTC.

CDR3 amino acids: CSVEDPWEQYF. CDR3 nucleotides: TGCAGCGTTGAAGATCCGTGGGAGCAGTACTTC. J is TRBJ2-7 and V is TRBV29-1, with D uncertain. V lost 0 bases to trimming and J lost 7 bases, with 7 bases between them. Germline V gene data show CDR1 as SQVTM and CDR2 as ANQGSEA. The CDR3 is 11 amino acids.